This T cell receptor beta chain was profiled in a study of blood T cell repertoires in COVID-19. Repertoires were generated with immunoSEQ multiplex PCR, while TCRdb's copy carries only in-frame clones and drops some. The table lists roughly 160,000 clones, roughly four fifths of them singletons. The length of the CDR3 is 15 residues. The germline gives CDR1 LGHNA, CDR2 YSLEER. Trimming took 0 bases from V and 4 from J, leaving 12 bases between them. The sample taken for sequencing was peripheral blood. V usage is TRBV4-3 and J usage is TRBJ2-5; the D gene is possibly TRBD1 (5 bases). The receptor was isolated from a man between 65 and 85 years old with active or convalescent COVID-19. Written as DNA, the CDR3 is TGCGCCAGCAGCCAAGATAGAGAGCAGGGAGAGACCCAGTACTTC. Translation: CASSQDREQGETQYF.